This T cell receptor (beta chain) was documented in a study of shared clonotypes between healthy human individuals. Using immunoSEQ multiplex PCR, the repertoire was profiled, and TCRdb retains in-frame clones only, with some absent. The profile covers about 490,000 clones, with 70% to 85% appearing a single time and more than 10% taken by the ten largest. Adult donors, all healthy and HIV-negative, had no recent acute infections or vaccinations. Caucasian adults living in Nashville, Tennessee, provided all samples. The CDR3 has 15 residues. Germline assignment: CDR1 SEHNR and CDR2 FQNEAQ (reference sequence). The V and J ends lost 8 bases and 1 base respectively, with 14 bases between them.

This receptor was obtained from a woman aged 35 to 49 in good health. Some clones in this sample may be carry-over from other donors' samples. V usage is TRBV7-9 and J usage is TRBJ2-2; the D gene is possibly TRBD2 (6 bases). The sample consisted of PBMCs. This chain's CDR3 is CASSGWEENTGELFF. DNA for the CDR3: TGTGCCAGCTCAGGGTGGGAGGAGAACACCGGGGAGCTGTTTTTT.